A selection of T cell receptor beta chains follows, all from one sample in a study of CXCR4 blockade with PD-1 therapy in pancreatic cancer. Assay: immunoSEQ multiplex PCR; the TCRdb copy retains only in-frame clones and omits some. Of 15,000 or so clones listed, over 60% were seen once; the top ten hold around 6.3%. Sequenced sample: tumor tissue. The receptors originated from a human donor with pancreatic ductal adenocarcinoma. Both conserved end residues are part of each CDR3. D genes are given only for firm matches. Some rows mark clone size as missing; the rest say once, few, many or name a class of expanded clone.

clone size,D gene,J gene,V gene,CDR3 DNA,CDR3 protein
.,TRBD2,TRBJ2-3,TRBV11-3,TGTGCCAGCAGCTTAGGACTAGCGGGAGCTCGTGCGGATACGCAGTATTTT,CASSLGLAGARADTQYF
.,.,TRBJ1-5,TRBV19,TGTGCCAGTAGTATCCGTAATCAGCCCCAGCATTTT,CASSIRNQPQHF
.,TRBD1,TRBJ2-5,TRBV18,TGTGCCAGCTCGTACAGACAGGGGGAGGCGGAGACCCAGTACTTC,CASSYRQGEAETQYF
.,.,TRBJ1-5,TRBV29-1,TGCAGCGTTCGGCAGGGTGGCAATCAGCCCCAGCATTTT,CSVRQGGNQPQHF
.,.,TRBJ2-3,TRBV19,TGTGCCAGTAGTATAGCCGGGACAGATACGCAGTATTTT,CASSIAGTDTQYF
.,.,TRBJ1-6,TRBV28,TGTGCCAGCAGAGTGGGGGGGACCGATTCACCCCTCCACTTT,CASRVGGTDSPLHF
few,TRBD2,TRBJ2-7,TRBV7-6,TGTGCCAGCAGCCATAGCGGGACCCCCTACGAGCAGTACTTC,CASSHSGTPYEQYF
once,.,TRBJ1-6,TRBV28,TGTGCCAGCTATACTCCGGCCGGGTCCTATAATTCACCCCTCCACTTT,CASYTPAGSYNSPLHF
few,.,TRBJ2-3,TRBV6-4,TGTGCCACCCAGGAAGGGGGTACGCAGTATTTT,CATQEGGTQYF
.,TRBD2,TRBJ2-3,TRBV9,TGTGCCAGCAGCTCAAGGACTAGCGGGAGAGTAGATACGCAGTATTTT,CASSSRTSGRVDTQYF
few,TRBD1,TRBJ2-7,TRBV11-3,TGTGCCAGCAGCTTAGACCCGGGACAGGGAGCCTACGAGCAGTACTTC,CASSLDPGQGAYEQYF
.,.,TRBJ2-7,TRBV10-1,TGCGCCAGCAGGGTGACAGCAACCTACGAGCAGTACTTC,CASRVTATYEQYF
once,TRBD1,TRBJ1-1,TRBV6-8,TGTGCCATCCGGGACAGAGACACTGAAGCTTTCTTT,CAIRDRDTEAFF
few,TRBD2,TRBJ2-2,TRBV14,TGTGCCAGCAGCCAAGATCTAGCGGGAGTTACCGGGGAGCTGTTTTTT,CASSQDLAGVTGELFF
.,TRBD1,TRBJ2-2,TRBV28,TGTGCCAGCAAAGGGGGCAACATCGGGGAGCTGTTTTTT,CASKGGNIGELFF
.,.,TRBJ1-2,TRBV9,TGTGCCAGCAGCGTAGGAGGAGGCGCCACCTATGGCTACACCTTC,CASSVGGGATYGYTF
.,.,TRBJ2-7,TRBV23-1,TGCGCCAGCAGTCAATCCCCAGGGTGGCCCTACGAGCAGTACTTC,CASSQSPGWPYEQYF
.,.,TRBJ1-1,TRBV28,TGTGCCAGCAGCAATTACGGCTTTGAAGCTTTCTTT,CASSNYGFEAFF
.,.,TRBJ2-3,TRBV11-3,TGTGCCAGCAGCTTGTTCTTCCGGGCTAGCACAGATACGCAGTATTTT,CASSLFFRASTDTQYF
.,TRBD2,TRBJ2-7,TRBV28,TGTGCCAGCAGTCAAGCGGGAGTCAGGTACGAGCAGTACTTC,CASSQAGVRYEQYF
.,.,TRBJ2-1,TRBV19,TGTGCCAGTGGGGAGACCCACCGCAATGAGCAGTTCTTC,CASGETHRNEQFF
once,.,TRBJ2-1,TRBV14,TGTGCCAGCAGCCGGGGTGTCTCCTACAATGAGCAGTTCTTC,CASSRGVSYNEQFF
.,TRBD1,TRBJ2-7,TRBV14,TGTGCCAGCAGCCAAGATTTCTCCCCTGGACAGGGGCCTCAGTACTTC,CASSQDFSPGQGPQYF
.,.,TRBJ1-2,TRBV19,TGTGCCAGTAGTTCCAGGGGACGTCGAGGCTACACCTTC,CASSSRGRRGYTF
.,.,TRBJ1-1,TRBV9,TGTGCCAGCAGCGTAGCTACAGGGAACACTGAAGCTTTCTTT,CASSVATGNTEAFF
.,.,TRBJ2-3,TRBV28,TGTGCCAGCTTAGCGCGAATCACAGATACGCAGTATTTT,CASLARITDTQYF
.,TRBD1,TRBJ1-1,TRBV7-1,TGTGCCAGCAGCAAAGGGCCGGGACAGCTGAACACTGAAGCTTTCTTT,CASSKGPGQLNTEAFF
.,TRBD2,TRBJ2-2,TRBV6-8,TGTGCCAGCAGAACTAGCGGGGACACCGGGGAGCTGTTTTTT,CASRTSGDTGELFF
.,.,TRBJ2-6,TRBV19,TGTGCCAGTAATCCGTTCTCTGGGGCCAACGTCCTGACTTTC,CASNPFSGANVLTF
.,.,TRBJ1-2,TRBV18,TGTGCCAGCTCACCCACGACAGCTACCCTCTATGGCTACACCTTC,CASSPTTATLYGYTF
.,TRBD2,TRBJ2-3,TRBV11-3,TGTGCCAGCAGCTTAGGGGCTAGCGGGAGGGGAGATACGCAGTATTTT,CASSLGASGRGDTQYF
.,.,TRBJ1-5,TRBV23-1,TGCGCCAGCAGTCACACCGGGACGGCTAGCAATCAGCCCCAGCATTTT,CASSHTGTASNQPQHF
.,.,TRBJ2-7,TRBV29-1,TGCAGCGTTGAAATTCTTGGCAGAATATCCTACGAGCAGTACTTC,CSVEILGRISYEQYF
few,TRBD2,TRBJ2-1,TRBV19,TGTGCCAGTAGTATATCTAGCGGGAGCATCAATGAGCAGTTCTTC,CASSISSGSINEQFF
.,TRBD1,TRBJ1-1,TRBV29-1,TGCAGCGTTGGAAGGAGACAGGGAGTCTCTGAAGCTTTCTTT,CSVGRRQGVSEAFF
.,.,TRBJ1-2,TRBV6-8,TGTGCCAGCAGTTACTCACAGGTCGGCGGCTACACCTTC,CASSYSQVGGYTF
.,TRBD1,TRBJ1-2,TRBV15,TGTGCCACCAGCAAACTACAGGGGACTAACTATGGCTACACCTTC,CATSKLQGTNYGYTF
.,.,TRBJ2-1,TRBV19,TGTGCCAGCGGACTGTCCTACAATGAGCAGTTCTTC,CASGLSYNEQFF
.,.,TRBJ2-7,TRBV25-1,TGTGCCAGCAGTGAATCCCCGGCGGCACCAAACGAGCAGTACTTC,CASSESPAAPNEQYF
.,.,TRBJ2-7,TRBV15,TGTGCCACCAGCAGAGTTGGGAGCTCCTACGAGCAGTACTTC,CATSRVGSSYEQYF
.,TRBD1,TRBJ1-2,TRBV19,TGTGCCAGTAGTTCAACAGGGGACTATGGCTACACCTTC,CASSSTGDYGYTF
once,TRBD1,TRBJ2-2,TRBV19,TGTGCCAGTTCAACAGGGGGCTACACCGGGGAGCTGTTTTTT,CASSTGGYTGELFF
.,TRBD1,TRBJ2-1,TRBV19,TGTGCCAGTAGTACCTGGACAGGGGTCAATGAGCAGTTCTTC,CASSTWTGVNEQFF
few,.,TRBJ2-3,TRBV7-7,TGTGCCAGCAGCTTCTATCCCCACACTTATAGCACAGATACGCAGTATTTT,CASSFYPHTYSTDTQYF
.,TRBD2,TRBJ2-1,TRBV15,TGTGCCACCAGCAGAGATTTGGGTGGACTAGCGGGAGTTGTCTACAATGAGCAGTTCTTC,CATSRDLGGLAGVVYNEQFF
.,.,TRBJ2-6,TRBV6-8,TGTGCCAGCAGTTACTCAGGAGGGAGTGGGGCCAACGTCCTGACTTTC,CASSYSGGSGANVLTF
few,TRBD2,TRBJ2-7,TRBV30,TGTGCCTGGAACCGGGACTACTACGAGCAGTACTTC,CAWNRDYYEQYF
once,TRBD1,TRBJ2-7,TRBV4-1,TGCGCCAGCAGCCATCATCAGGGGGCAATGTACGAGCAGTACTTC,CASSHHQGAMYEQYF
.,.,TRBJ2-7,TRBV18,TGTGCCAGCTCGGCCGGGTCCTACGAGCAGTACTTC,CASSAGSYEQYF
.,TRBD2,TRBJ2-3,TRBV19,TGTGCCAGTAGTATAGGGGCGGGAGGAGGTACAGATATGCAGTATTTT,CASSIGAGGGTDMQYF
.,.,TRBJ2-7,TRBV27,TGTGCCACCAGTCCGGGACACTTCTACGAGCAGTACTTC,CATSPGHFYEQYF
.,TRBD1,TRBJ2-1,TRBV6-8,TGTGCCAGCAGTTCCCGAGGGGGCGCAAATAATAATGAGCAGTTCTTC,CASSSRGGANNNEQFF
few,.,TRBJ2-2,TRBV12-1,TGTGCCAGCAGCGGACAACCTAACACCGGGGAGCTGTTTTTT,CASSGQPNTGELFF
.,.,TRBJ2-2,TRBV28,TGTGCCAGCAGTTCCGGACTACCGAACACCGGGGAGCTGTTTTTT,CASSSGLPNTGELFF
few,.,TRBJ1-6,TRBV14,TGTGCCAGCAGCCAAGACCGGGGGCATAATTCACCCCTCCACTTT,CASSQDRGHNSPLHF
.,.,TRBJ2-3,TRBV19,TGTGCCAGTAGTATCAGTTACAACACAGATACGCAGTATTTT,CASSISYNTDTQYF
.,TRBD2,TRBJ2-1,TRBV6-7,TGTGCCAGCAGCAAGGGACTAGCGGGACACAATGAGCAGTTCTTC,CASSKGLAGHNEQFF
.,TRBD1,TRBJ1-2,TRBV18,TGTGCCAGCTCACCTTTAGACAGGGTAGATGGCTACACCTTC,CASSPLDRVDGYTF
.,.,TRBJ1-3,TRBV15,TGTGCCACCAGCAGAGATCCCCGGTCAGGGAGGTATACTGCTGGAAACACCATATATTTT,CATSRDPRSGRYTAGNTIYF
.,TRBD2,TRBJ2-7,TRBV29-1,TGCAGCGTTGGCGATAAAAAACTAGCGGGAGTGAGGTTGTACGAGCAGTACTTC,CSVGDKKLAGVRLYEQYF